This T cell receptor (beta chain) was obtained from a study of identical twins. Note on this clonotype: Its antigen remains unknown.

Whole-study findings and limits: Shared out-of-frame alpha sequences (those common to twins) showed excess low generation probability.

cDNA molecules carried unique molecular identifiers, and template switching added a universal primer site. One entry per CDR3 protein results from TCRdb running MiXCR on the 5' RACE reads. The sample lists about 890,000 distinct CDR3 sequences; over 9% were seen once. Trimming pared 2 bases from V and 3 bases from J, leaving 11 bases between. CDR1 and CDR2 (germline): SEHNR, FQNEAQ (reference sequence). This CDR3 has 15 residues. This sample was also put to use in a study of yellow fever vaccine responses in identical twins.

The chain joins TRBV7-9 to TRBJ1-5, with unresolved D. The specimen sequenced was PBMCs. The TCR was taken from a woman under 30 in good health. The CDR3 sequence is CASSLTGATNQPQHF. The CDR3 DNA is TGTGCCAGCAGCTTAACCGGCGCCACCAATCAGCCCCAGCATTTT.